Listed here are 9 T cell receptor beta chains from one sample, sequenced in a study of cytomegalovirus exposure and HLA in healthy donors. Sequencing used immunoSEQ multiplex PCR; TCRdb keeps in-frame clones, though not all of them. The table includes about 110,000 clones, about 88% detected once. The sequenced sample consisted of PBMCs. These receptors were taken from a young woman in good health and CMV-seropositive.

The chain has TRBV6-6 and TRBJ1-2; a weak D match, TRBD1 (6 bases). The CDR3 spans 14 residues. From germline, CDR1 is MNHNY and CDR2 SVGAGI (reference sequence). The V end was cut by 2 bases, the J end by 5 bases, with 12 bases between. The CDR3 sequence is CASSYDLDSYGYTF. The CDR3 DNA reads as TGTGCCAGCAGTTACGACTTGGACAGTTATGGCTACACCTTC.

The rearrangement links TRBV7-9 to TRBJ2-1; 11 bases are shared with TRBD2. There are 15 residues in the CDR3. Looked up from germline, CDR1 is SEHNR and CDR2 is FQNEAQ (reference sequence). With V trimmed by 5 bases and J by 2 bases, 2 bases remained unmatched. The CDR3 region has the DNA TGTGCCAGCAGCCGACTAGCGGGGACCTACAATGAGCAGTTCTTC. As protein: CASSRLAGTYNEQFF.

The gene calls are TRBV19 and TRBJ1-1; possibly TRBD1 for D (5 bases). Looked up from germline, CDR1 is LNHDA and CDR2 is SQIVND (reference sequence). The CDR3 consists of 14 residues. Trimming removed 7 bases from V and 0 bases from J, with 12 bases in between. CDR3 nucleotides: TGTGCCAGTACCGCGGGACGGTTGAACACTGAAGCTTTCTTT. Its protein product is CASTAGRLNTEAFF.

The chain carries TRBV28 and TRBJ2-2; D is perhaps TRBD2 (5 bases). CDR1 is MDHEN, CDR2 SYDVKM, per germline. The length of the CDR3 is 14 residues. Trimming pared 5 bases from V and 5 bases from J, leaving 12 bases between. CDR3 nucleotides: TGTGCCAGCAGTGACATGCCGGGGACCGGGGAGCTGTTTTTT. Protein: CASSDMPGTGELFF.

The chain joins TRBV18 to TRBJ1-5, with D possibly TRBD1 on 6 matching bases. The CDR3 covers 15 residues. V lost 4 bases to trimming and J lost 6 bases, with 16 bases between them. Germline assignment: CDR1 KGHSH and CDR2 LQKENI. The CDR3 DNA reads TGTGCCAGCTCACGATTACAGGGTTGGCGTCAGCCCCAGCATTTT. Protein sequence: CASSRLQGWRQPQHF.

V usage is TRBV28 and J usage is TRBJ1-1; D is uncertain. CDR1 and CDR2 (germline): MDHEN, SYDVKM. Trimming stripped 10 bases from V and 4 bases from J, with 10 bases between. The CDR3 has 11 residues. The DNA of the CDR3 is TGTGCCACCTTATCGGGCACTGAAGCTTTCTTT. It encodes CATLSGTEAFF.

The rearrangement joins TRBV11-2 to TRBJ1-3; D is uncertain. The length of the CDR3 is 14 residues. Germline-derived CDR1 and CDR2 are SGHAT and FQNNGV. V lost 2 bases and J lost 4, with 9 bases in between. The CDR3 here is CASSLNFRGNTIYF. DNA for the CDR3: TGTGCCAGCAGCTTAAACTTTCGGGGAAACACCATATATTTT.

This sequence joins TRBV13 and TRBJ1-2, with D tentatively TRBD1 (5 bases). V shed 2 bases and J shed 4 bases, with 20 bases lying between them. This CDR3 region has 17 residues. CDR1 is PRHDT and CDR2 is FYEKMQ in the germline V gene (reference sequence). The CDR3 DNA is TGTGCCAGCAGCTTAAGTCCTGGGCAGGGTAAAATCTATGGCTACACCTTC. Translating it yields CASSLSPGQGKIYGYTF.

The genes are TRBV4-1 and TRBJ1-4; D uncertain. The CDR3 extends over 17 amino acids. CDR1 and CDR2 from the germline V gene are MGHRA and YSYEKL. Deletions cut 0 bases from V and 0 bases from J, with 11 bases between. The CDR3 sequence is CASSQDHGLATNEKLFF. CDR3 in DNA: TGCGCCAGCAGCCAAGATCACGGACTAGCAACTAATGAAAAACTGTTTTTT.